The following is a T cell receptor (beta chain) sequence with its context. The data originate from a study of blood T cell repertoires in COVID-19. The J segment lost 10 bases and the V segment lost 5 bases, leaving 13 bases of the junction unmatched. CDR1 and CDR2 from the germline V gene are MDHEN and SYDVKM. The CDR3 sequence is 16 residues long. Profiling relied on immunoSEQ multiplex PCR, and the TCRdb table lists in-frame clones only, not all of them. The sample lists approximately 190,000 clones, roughly four fifths occurring once. The V gene is TRBV28, the J gene TRBJ2-1; 11 bases are a match to TRBD2. Sample: peripheral blood. This clonotype originated in a woman in her forties with acute or convalescent COVID-19. Written as DNA, the CDR3 is TGTGCCAGCAGTCCCGATTATAGCGGGAGGGCCAGGGAGCAGTTCTTC. The encoded protein is CASSPDYSGRAREQFF.